These 14 T cell receptor beta chains originate from one sample sequenced in a study of immune heterogeneity within non-small cell lung tumors. As template, the study used bulk tumor genomic DNA at approximately 640 ng per sample. Biopsies, several per primary tumor and spaced far apart, were collected during surgery. With untreated, newly diagnosed non-small cell lung cancer, the patients went on to undergo curative surgery. In a multiplex PCR, 32 V and 13 J primers amplified TCR beta CDR3. Via MiXCR, TCRdb re-called the multiplex PCR reads, giving one row per CDR3 protein. The repertoire holds 12,000 to 15,000 distinct CDR3 sequences, with approximately 30% as singletons. Source material: lung tumor tissue. The source of these receptors is a woman between 50 and 59 years old with non-small cell lung cancer.

This clonotype was seen ten or more times. V gene TRBV11-3 combines with J gene TRBJ2-5; 10 nucleotides match TRBD2. Germline loops: CDR1 SGHNT, CDR2 YENEEA. This CDR3 has 15 residues. Germline trimming cut 5 bases from V and 4 bases from J; bases unmatched to any gene: 7. The DNA of the CDR3 is TGTGCCAGCAGCCCGGGGACTAGCGTAAGAGAGACCCAGTACTTC. Its translation: CASSPGTSVRETQYF.

Ten or more counts support this clonotype. The V and J genes are TRBV18 and TRBJ2-3, with D possibly being TRBD1 (5 bases). Per the germline V gene, CDR1 is KGHSH and CDR2 is LQKENI. CDR3 length: 14 residues. V shed 3 bases and J shed 6 bases, with 13 bases lying between them. The CDR3 nucleotides are TGTGCCAGCTCACCCTCAGGGTACGGGGATACGCAGTATTTT. Protein sequence: CASSPSGYGDTQYF.

This clonotype was found a few times. This could be a read error, since a much larger clone is one nucleotide away. The chain has TRBV20-1 and TRBJ1-1; D is undetermined. This CDR3 is 11 amino acids long. CDR1 is DFQATT and CDR2 is SNEGSKA in the germline V gene (reference sequence). The chain's CDR3 is CIAGFNTEAFF. CDR3 coding DNA: TGCATTGCCGGGTTTAACACTGAAGCTTTCTTT.

This clonotype was detected many times. This rearrangement joins TRBV11-2 to TRBJ1-1; D remains unclear. The germline CDR1 and CDR2 sequences are SGHAT and FQNNGV. The CDR3 covers 13 residues. The V end was cut by 1 base, the J end by 5 bases, with 8 bases between. The CDR3 nucleotides read TGTGCCAGCAGCTTAGCCCAAGCTACTGAAGCTTTCTTT. Its translation: CASSLAQATEAFF.

This clonotype was seen repeatedly, ten times or more. The chain carries TRBV27 and TRBJ2-3, with TRBD1 matching over 9 bases. Germline CDR1 and CDR2: MNHEY and SMNVEV (reference sequence). V trimming: 6 bases; J trimming: 1 base; junction bases outside the gene matches: 17. CDR3 length: 19 residues. The CDR3 loop reads CASSVWGPGTGTGTDTQYF. CDR3 bases: TGTGCCAGCAGCGTCTGGGGCCCCGGGACAGGGACGGGCACAGATACGCAGTATTTT.

Concerning this clonotype itself: Since a much larger clone is just one base distant, this may be a read error. The chain is built from TRBV7-9 and TRBJ1-2; the D gene is possibly TRBD1 (6 bases). V lost 5 bases and J 9 bases, leaving 19 bases between the germline ends. This CDR3 is 14 amino acids long. Germline-derived CDR1 and CDR2 are SEHNR and FQNEAQ (reference sequence). The CDR3 DNA follows: TGTGCCAGCAGCCAAAATTCCGTGGGGGCGCGCTACACCTTC. Its protein is CASSQNSVGARYTF.

Ten or more counts support this clonotype. This sequence joins TRBV9 and TRBJ1-2; unclear D gene. This CDR3 has 15 residues. Germline assignment: CDR1 SGDLS and CDR2 YYNGEE. Trimming left V 0 bases short and J 5 bases short, with 14 bases between. CDR3 DNA sequence: TGTGCCAGCAGCGTAGCGTCAGACTCCCATTATGGCTACACCTTC. Translated: CASSVASDSHYGYTF. The variable domain in full, with the rest retrieved from reference TRBV9 and TRBJ1-2, is DSGVTQTPKHLITATGQRVTLRCSPRSGDLSVYWYQQSLDQGLQFLIQYYNGEERAKGNILERFSAQQFPDLHSELNLSSLELGDSALYFCASSVASDSHYGYTFGSGTRLTVV.

This sequence joins TRBV6-5 and TRBJ1-1, with 7 bases matching TRBD1. The CDR3 is made up of 14 amino acids. CDR1 is MNHEY and CDR2 is SVGAGI in the germline V gene. V dropped 2 bases and J dropped 5; count of bases not matched to a gene: 5. The CDR3 loop reads CASSYRGGRTEAFF. The CDR3 bases are TGTGCCAGCAGTTACAGAGGGGGCCGGACTGAAGCTTTCTTT.

This clonotype showed up many times. The chain is built from TRBV20-1 and TRBJ2-1; 11 nucleotides match TRBD2. Germline V gene sequence: CDR1 DFQATT, CDR2 SNEGSKA (reference sequence). The CDR3 runs to 16 residues. V was clipped by 8 bases and J by 7 bases; unmatched bases: 16. The CDR3 loop reads CSPLGSLAGVGNEQFF. Here the CDR3 DNA reads TGCAGTCCCTTGGGGTCACTAGCGGGAGTTGGTAATGAGCAGTTCTTC.

As regards this clonotype: A read error may be the cause here, since a much bigger clone is one base away. This chain joins TRBV11-3 and TRBJ1-6; 7 bases are shared with TRBD1. Germline loops: CDR1 SGHNT, CDR2 YENEEA. This CDR3 is built from 14 residues. CDR3 loop: CASSSGQPNPPLHF. As DNA, the CDR3 is TGTGCCAGCAGCTCGGGACAGCCTAATCCACCCCTCCACTTT.

The chain links TRBV19 to TRBJ2-7; TRBD2 aligns across 10 bases. Unmatched junction bases numbered 7, after V lost 2 bases and J lost 3 bases. The germline V gene has CDR1 LNHDA and CDR2 SQIVND (reference sequence). This CDR3 has 16 residues. The DNA for the CDR3 is TGTGCCAGTAGTATATCCAGCGGGAGGGGGGTCTACGAGCAGTACTTC. It translates to CASSISSGRGVYEQYF.

The chain uses TRBV4-1 and TRBJ2-1, with TRBD2 identical over 9 bases. This CDR3 region has 15 residues. From germline, CDR1 is MGHRA and CDR2 YSYEKL. The V and J ends lost 6 bases and 7 bases, in that order; junction bases with no gene match: 10. CDR3 amino acids: CASSPLAGGRNEQFF. DNA of the CDR3: TGCGCCAGCAGTCCTTTGGCGGGAGGGCGGAATGAGCAGTTCTTC.

Concerning this clonotype: A much larger clone sits a single nucleotide away, making a read error possible. CDR3 amino acids: CANGEASEVYNEQFF. CDR3 sequence (DNA): TGTGCCAACGGAGAAGCTAGCGAAGTCTACAATGAGCAGTTCTTC. The chain has TRBV10-3 and TRBJ2-1; TRBD2 might be the D (6 bases). Germline loops: CDR1 ENHRY, CDR2 SYGVKD. The CDR3 is 15 amino acids. V shed 10 bases and J shed 3 bases, with 19 bases lying between them.

This clonotype was seen at least ten times. V and J are TRBV5-1 and TRBJ2-1, with D perhaps TRBD1 (5 bases). CDR1 and CDR2 from the germline V gene are SGHRS and YFSETQ. The V end lost 0 bases, the J end lost 0 bases, and 10 bases lay between the germline ends. The CDR3 is made up of 16 amino acids. CDR3 protein: CASSLGGDLSYNEQFF. CDR3 nucleotide sequence: TGCGCCAGCAGCTTGGGGGGCGATCTCTCCTACAATGAGCAGTTCTTC.